The 27 T cell receptor beta chains below come from one sample, sequenced in a study of cytomegalovirus exposure and HLA in healthy donors. PCR was performed using 60 Vbeta and 13 Jbeta primers. Produced via immunoSEQ multiplex PCR; TCRdb's table is partial and in-frame only. This sample has 90,000 to 110,000 clones; roughly an eighth occur once, and the top ten carry roughly 16%. Source material: PBMCs. These receptors were taken from a man aged 35 to 55 in good health and CMV-seropositive.

This chain uses TRBV5-1 with TRBJ2-3, with 16 bases identical to TRBD2. With V trimmed by 0 bases and J by 4 bases, 8 bases remained unmatched. This CDR3 has 19 residues. Germline-derived CDR1 and CDR2 are SGHRS and YFSETQ. CDR3 nucleotide sequence: TGCGCCAGCAGCTTGGGGCTGGGACTAGCGGGAGGGTCTGCAGATACGCAGTATTTT. Its translation is CASSLGLGLAGGSADTQYF.

The chain employs TRBV9 and TRBJ1-3, with D maybe TRBD1 (5 bases). CDR3 size: 16 residues. V was clipped by 4 bases and J by 1 base, with 15 bases between them. Germline CDR1 SGDLS, CDR2 YYNGEE. CDR3 protein: CASSPFGGGSGNTIYF. CDR3 DNA sequence: TGTGCCAGCAGCCCCTTTGGGGGGGGATCTGGAAACACCATATATTTT.

The chain uses TRBV6-6 and TRBJ1-2; 12 positions match TRBD1. V dropped 6 bases and J dropped 6; count of bases not matched to a gene: 8. Germline CDR1 MNHNY, CDR2 SVGAGI (reference sequence). This CDR3 comprises 15 residues. The CDR3 loop is CASREDRDRGHGYTF. CDR3 coding DNA: TGTGCCAGCAGGGAAGACCGGGACAGGGGGCATGGCTACACCTTC.

This clone has a handful of counts. V is TRBV10-3 and J is TRBJ1-1; 9 nucleotides align to TRBD1. Looked up from germline, CDR1 is ENHRY and CDR2 is SYGVKD. With V trimmed by 6 bases and J by 6 bases, 11 bases remained unmatched. The CDR3 runs to 15 residues. The CDR3 protein is CAISTTGGSFSEAFF. The CDR3 coding sequence is TGTGCCATCAGCACTACAGGGGGCTCCTTCTCTGAAGCTTTCTTT.

This clone was detected a few times. The chain has TRBV29-1 and TRBJ1-4, with 7 nucleotides matching TRBD1. Germline loops: CDR1 SQVTM, CDR2 ANQGSEA. Trimming at V came to 7 bases and at J to 3 bases, leaving 5 bases not matched to a gene. CDR3 length: 13 amino acids. The CDR3 DNA reads as TGCAGCGGTTACAGGGGACCTAATGAAAAACTGTTTTTT. Amino acid sequence: CSGYRGPNEKLFF.

The rearrangement links TRBV30 to TRBJ1-2, with D maybe TRBD1 (5 bases). The ends were cut back, 0 bases at V and 8 bases at J, with 22 bases in the middle. Germline-derived CDR1 and CDR2 are GTSNPN and SVGIG (reference sequence). The CDR3 runs to 16 residues. The CDR3 region is CAWSVPVAGRGRGYTF. For the CDR3, the DNA is TGTGCCTGGAGTGTACCGGTGGCAGGGAGGGGCAGGGGCTACACCTTC.

The gene calls are TRBV2 and TRBJ2-1, with 7 bases lining up with TRBD1. CDR3 length: 13 residues. V gave up 2 bases and J gave up 9 bases; unmatched junction bases: 4. CDR1 and CDR2 from the germline V gene are SNHLY and FYNNEI. CDR3 sequence (DNA): TGTGCCAGCAGTGAAACCAGGGGGTTTGAGCAGTTCTTC. Protein: CASSETRGFEQFF.

This clone has more than one count but fewer than ten. The chain joins TRBV7-2 to TRBJ1-5; 7 bases match TRBD1. V lost 0 bases to trimming and J lost 3 bases; unmatched junction nucleotides: 2. The germline V gene encodes CDR1 SGHTA and CDR2 FQGNSA. The length of the CDR3 is 15 residues. CDR3 coding DNA: TGTGCCAGCAGCTTAGCAGGGGGCCCCAATCAGCCCCAGCATTTT. Residues: CASSLAGGPNQPQHF.

V usage is TRBV6-5 and J usage is TRBJ2-3; TRBD2 might be the D (6 bases). This CDR3 has 11 residues. Germline V gene lookup returns CDR1 MNHEY and CDR2 SVGAGI. Trimming cost V 9 bases and J 10 bases, with 14 bases left between them. The CDR3 reads CASRRAMAQYF. The CDR3 nucleotides are TGTGCCAGTAGGAGGGCAATGGCGCAGTATTTT.

The gene calls are TRBV18 and TRBJ2-2; D is possibly TRBD2 (5 bases). The germline V gene encodes CDR1 KGHSH and CDR2 LQKENI. The CDR3 is 14 amino acids. Trimming stripped 4 bases from V and 7 bases from J, with 13 bases between. The CDR3 bases are TGTGCCAGCTCACTCATCGGACTCGACGGGGAGCTGTTTTTT. It yields the protein CASSLIGLDGELFF.

The sample holds a few counts of this clone. J is TRBJ2-3 and V is TRBV30; D gene ambiguous. Trimming pared 3 bases from V and 9 bases from J, leaving 16 bases between. The CDR3 covers 13 residues. Looked up from germline, CDR1 is GTSNPN and CDR2 is SVGIG (reference sequence). The CDR3 loop reads CAWSPMESPTQYF. CDR3 DNA sequence: TGTGCCTGGAGCCCGATGGAGAGTCCGACGCAGTATTTT.

J is TRBJ2-1 and V is TRBV18; 8 positions match TRBD1. V shed 4 bases and J 6 bases; nucleotides not matched to a gene: 5. The germline CDR1 and CDR2 sequences are KGHSH and LQKENI. This CDR3 is built from 14 residues. CDR3 in DNA: TGTGCCAGCTCACGACAGGGGTGGAGCAATGAGCAGTTCTTC. This codes for CASSRQGWSNEQFF. Full variable domain (missing parts from reference TRBV18 and TRBJ2-1): NAGVMQNPRHLVRRRGQEARLRCSPMKGHSHVYWYRQLPEEGLKFMVYLQKENIIDESGMPKERFSAEFPKEGPSILRIQQVVRGDSAAYFCASSRQGWSNEQFFGPGTRLTVL.

This clone has more than one count but fewer than ten. The chain has TRBV19 and TRBJ2-3, with 11 positions matching TRBD2. Germline V lookup: CDR1 LNHDA, CDR2 SQIVND (reference sequence). The ends lost 5 bases at V and 3 bases at J; junction bases unmatched: 13. The length of the CDR3 is 18 residues. As DNA, the CDR3 is TGTGCCAGTAGTCCTCTAGCGGGAGGTGGACTGGGTACAGATACGCAGTATTTT. Translated, it gives CASSPLAGGGLGTDTQYF.

This rearrangement joins TRBV4-1 to TRBJ1-2; D perhaps matches TRBD1 (5 bases). Trimming removed 0 bases from V and 4 bases from J, with 15 bases in between. The CDR3 totals 16 residues. Germline values: CDR1 MGHRA, CDR2 YSYEKL. The CDR3 here is CASSQDGAGSGYGYTF. The CDR3 coding sequence is TGCGCCAGCAGCCAAGATGGGGCGGGGTCTGGCTATGGCTACACCTTC.

This chain uses TRBV25-1 with TRBJ1-1; D possibly corresponds to TRBD1 (6 bases). Per germline, CDR1 MGHDK and CDR2 SYGVNS. V dropped 2 bases and J dropped 4 bases, with 11 bases sitting between them. The CDR3 runs 14 residues. CDR3 loop: CASSEVGQITEAFF. The CDR3 bases are TGTGCCAGCAGTGAAGTAGGACAGATCACTGAAGCTTTCTTT.

The V and J genes are TRBV6-5 and TRBJ1-1; no clear D. CDR1 and CDR2 from the germline V gene are MNHEY and SVGAGI. The CDR3 extends over 14 amino acids. V was shortened by 0 bases and J by 1 base, with 6 bases between the two germline ends. In nucleotides, the CDR3 is TGTGCCAGCAGTTACTCGAACACGAACACTGAAGCTTTCTTT. Its translation is CASSYSNTNTEAFF.

The chain links TRBV7-2 to TRBJ2-7, with 10 nucleotides matching TRBD2. Unmatched junction bases numbered 5, after V lost 3 bases and J lost 3 bases. The CDR3 length is 15 residues. Germline loops: CDR1 SGHTA, CDR2 FQGNSA. CDR3 DNA: TGTGCCAGCAGCTTGGCCGGGACTAGCGACTACGAGCAGTACTTC. Its protein is CASSLAGTSDYEQYF.

The chain combines TRBV12-5 with TRBJ1-3; possibly TRBD1 for D (5 bases). Germline CDR1 and CDR2: LGHNT and FRNRAP. This CDR3 is built from 17 residues. V lost 0 bases and J lost 2, with 14 bases in between. CDR3 nucleotide sequence: TGTGCTAGTGGTTTGGTACTGACAGAACCCCCTGGAAACACCATATATTTT. It specifies CASGLVLTEPPGNTIYF.

The genes are TRBV11-2 and TRBJ1-2; TRBD1 agrees at 10 bases. CDR3 size: 15 residues. Trimming removed 5 bases from V and 8 bases from J; junction bases left unmatched: 11. CDR1 and CDR2 (germline): SGHAT, FQNNGV. CDR3 DNA: TGTGCCAGCAGCCACCCCGGGACAGGGGTACGGGGCTACACCTTC. Protein product: CASSHPGTGVRGYTF.

A few counts support this clone. This chain links TRBV28 with TRBJ2-7; D may be TRBD2 (5 bases). V shed 3 bases and J shed 3 bases, with 15 bases lying between them. The germline V gene has CDR1 MDHEN and CDR2 SYDVKM. The CDR3 is made up of 15 amino acids. This CDR3 reads CASSFITRAFYEQYF. The CDR3 coding sequence is TGTGCCAGCAGTTTTATTACTAGGGCGTTCTACGAGCAGTACTTC.

This clone was observed a few times. This chain joins TRBV7-2 and TRBJ1-1; tentative D call: TRBD1 (5 bases). Per germline, CDR1 SGHTA and CDR2 FQGNSA. There are 14 residues in the CDR3. V lost 0 bases, J lost 11 bases, and 16 bases lay in between. CDR3 protein: CASSLARDVMGAFF. DNA of the CDR3: TGTGCCAGCAGCTTAGCGCGGGACGTGATGGGGGCTTTCTTT. Combining the CDR3 with reference TRBV7-2 and TRBJ1-1 gives the whole variable domain GAGVSQSPSNKVTEKGKDVELRCDPISGHTALYWYRQSLGQGLEFLIYFQGNSAPDKSGLPSDRFSAERTGGSVSTLTIQRTQQEDSAVYLCASSLARDVMGAFFGQGTRLTVV.

The chain has TRBV7-9 and TRBJ2-2; D is undetermined. CDR1 SEHNR and CDR2 FQNEAQ come from the germline V gene (reference sequence). CDR3 length equals 16 residues. The ends were cut back, 0 bases at V and 2 bases at J, with 10 bases in the middle. The CDR3 nucleotides are TGTGCCAGCAGCTTAGCGGCAGAATCAAACACCGGGGAGCTGTTTTTT. It is translated as CASSLAAESNTGELFF.

The sample holds a few counts of this clone. The J gene is TRBJ2-5, the V gene TRBV18, with D perhaps matching TRBD2 (5 bases). The V gene lost 3 bases and the J gene lost 5 bases, with 16 bases spanning the gap. Germline V gives CDR1 KGHSH, CDR2 LQKENI. This CDR3 comprises 15 residues. Written as DNA, the CDR3 is TGTGCCAGCTCACCCCCGGGGTCTCCGGGGGAGACCCAGTACTTC. Its translation is CASSPPGSPGETQYF.

The DNA of the CDR3 is TGTGCCAGCAGCCCAGGGGGAACCTATGGCTACACCTTC. It codes for CASSPGGTYGYTF. J is TRBJ1-2 and V is TRBV6-5; 7 positions match TRBD1. CDR3 length: 13 residues. Looked up from germline, CDR1 is MNHEY and CDR2 is SVGAGI. The trim removed 6 bases at V and 4 bases at J, leaving 5 bases unmatched.

The rearrangement links TRBV19 to TRBJ1-1; D is unclear. This CDR3 has 13 residues. V shed 6 bases and J shed 4 bases, with 12 bases lying between them. Germline assignment: CDR1 LNHDA and CDR2 SQIVND (reference sequence). This chain's CDR3 is CASSALSGTEAFF. The CDR3 DNA is TGTGCCAGTAGCGCGTTGTCTGGCACTGAAGCTTTCTTT.

The chain recombines TRBV18 with TRBJ2-1; TRBD2 agrees at 9 bases. V dropped 2 bases and J dropped 6; count of bases not matched to a gene: 5. The CDR3 is made up of 15 amino acids. In germline, CDR1 is KGHSH, CDR2 LQKENI. The CDR3 loop is CASSPRVAGVNEQFF. In DNA, the CDR3 is TGTGCCAGCTCACCAAGGGTAGCGGGAGTCAATGAGCAGTTCTTC.

This rearrangement joins TRBV19 to TRBJ2-2, with TRBD1 matching over 7 bases. CDR3 length: 15 amino acids. With V trimmed by 4 bases and J by 6 bases, 8 bases remained unmatched. Germline V gene sequence: CDR1 LNHDA, CDR2 SQIVND (reference sequence). This CDR3 is CASSTRDSLAGELFF. Here the CDR3 DNA reads TGTGCCAGTAGTACCCGGGACAGCCTCGCCGGGGAGCTGTTTTTT.